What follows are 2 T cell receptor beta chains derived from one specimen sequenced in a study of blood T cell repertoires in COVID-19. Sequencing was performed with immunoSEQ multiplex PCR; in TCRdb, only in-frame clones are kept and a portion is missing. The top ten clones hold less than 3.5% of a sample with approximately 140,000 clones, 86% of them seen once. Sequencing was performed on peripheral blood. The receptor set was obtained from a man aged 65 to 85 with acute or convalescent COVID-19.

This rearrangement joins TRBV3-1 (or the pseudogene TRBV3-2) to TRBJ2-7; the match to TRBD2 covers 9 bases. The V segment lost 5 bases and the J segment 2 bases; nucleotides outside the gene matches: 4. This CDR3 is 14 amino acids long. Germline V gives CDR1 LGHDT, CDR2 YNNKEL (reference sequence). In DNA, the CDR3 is TGTGCCAGCAGCTCCTCTAGCGGGACCTACGAGCAGTACTTC. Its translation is CASSSSSGTYEQYF.

The CDR3 nucleotides are TGTGCCAGCAGCTTGGCTACAGGGGGCGTTGAGCAGTTCTTC. It codes for CASSLATGGVEQFF. The chain is built from TRBV5-8 and TRBJ2-1; TRBD1 aligns across 9 bases. Trimming at V came to 0 bases and at J to 9 bases, leaving 4 bases not matched to a gene. This CDR3 spans 14 amino acids. Germline lookup yields CDR1 SGHTS and CDR2 YDEGEE.